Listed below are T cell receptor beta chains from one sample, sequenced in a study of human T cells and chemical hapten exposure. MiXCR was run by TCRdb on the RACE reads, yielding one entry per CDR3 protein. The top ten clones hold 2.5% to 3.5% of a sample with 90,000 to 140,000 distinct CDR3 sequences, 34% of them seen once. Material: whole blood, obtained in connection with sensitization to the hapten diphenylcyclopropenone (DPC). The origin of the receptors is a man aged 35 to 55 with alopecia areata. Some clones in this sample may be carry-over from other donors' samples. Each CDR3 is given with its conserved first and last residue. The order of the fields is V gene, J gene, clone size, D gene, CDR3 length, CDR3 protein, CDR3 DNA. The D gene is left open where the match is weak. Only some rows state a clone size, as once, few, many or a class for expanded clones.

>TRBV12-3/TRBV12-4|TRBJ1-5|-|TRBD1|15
CASRLQGASNQPHHF
TGTGCCAGCAGGTTACAGGGGGCGAGCAATCAGCCCCACCATTTT
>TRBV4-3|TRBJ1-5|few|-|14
CASSQDHGNQPQHF
TGCGCCAGCAGCCAAGACCACGGCAATCAGCCCCAGCATTTT
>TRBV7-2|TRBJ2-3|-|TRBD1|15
CASSSQTGLRDTQYF
TGTGCCAGCAGCTCCCAGACAGGGTTAAGGGATACGCAGTATTTT
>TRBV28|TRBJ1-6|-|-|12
CASSGGISPLHF
TGTGCCAGCAGCGGGGGGATCTCACCCCTCCACTTT
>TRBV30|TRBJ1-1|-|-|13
CAWGRQGDTEAFF
TGTGCCTGGGGCCGCCAGGGAGACACTGAAGCTTTCTTT
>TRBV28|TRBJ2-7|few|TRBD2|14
CASMLAGGPREQYF
TGTGCCAGCATGCTAGCGGGAGGCCCACGGGAGCAGTACTTC
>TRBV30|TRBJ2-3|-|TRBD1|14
CAWSVDRAVDTQYF
TGTGCCTGGAGTGTAGACAGGGCGGTAGATACGCAGTATTTT
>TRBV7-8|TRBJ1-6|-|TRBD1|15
CASSLVTGGGSPLHF
TGTGCCAGCAGCTTAGTTACAGGGGGAGGTTCACCCCTCCACTTT
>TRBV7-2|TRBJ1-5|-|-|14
CASSPRGSYQPQHF
TGTGCCAGCAGCCCAAGGGGCAGCTATCAGCCCCAGCATTTT
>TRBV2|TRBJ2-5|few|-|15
CASSDLSAVQETQYF
TGTGCCAGCAGTGATCTTTCGGCAGTCCAAGAGACCCAGTACTTC
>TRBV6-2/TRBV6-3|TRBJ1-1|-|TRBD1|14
CASNDRGRDTEAFF
TGTGCCAGCAATGACAGGGGGCGGGACACTGAAGCTTTCTTT
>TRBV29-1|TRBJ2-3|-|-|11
CSVEVSDTQYF
TGCAGCGTTGAGGTGTCAGATACGCAGTATTTT
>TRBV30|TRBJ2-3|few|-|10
CAWTADTQYF
TGTGCCTGGACGGCAGATACGCAGTATTTT
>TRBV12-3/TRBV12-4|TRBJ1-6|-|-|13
CASRPQPNSPLHF
TGTGCCAGCAGGCCCCAACCAAATTCACCCCTCCACTTT
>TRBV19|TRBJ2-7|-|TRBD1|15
CASSIAGQGSYEQYF
TGTGCCAGTAGTATAGCCGGACAGGGATCCTACGAGCAGTACTTC
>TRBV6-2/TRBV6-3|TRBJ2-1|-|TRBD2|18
CASTDGASGGHSYNEQFF
TGTGCCAGCACCGATGGGGCTAGCGGGGGGCACTCCTACAATGAGCAGTTCTTC
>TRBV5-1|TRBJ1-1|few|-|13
CASSLAANTEAFF
TGCGCCAGCAGCTTGGCCGCGAACACTGAAGCTTTCTTT
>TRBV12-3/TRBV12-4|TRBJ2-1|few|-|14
CASSPPARVNEQFF
TGTGCCAGCAGTCCTCCCGCCAGGGTGAATGAGCAGTTCTTC
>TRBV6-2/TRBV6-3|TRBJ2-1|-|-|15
CASSYGAYSYNEQFF
TGTGCCAGCAGTTACGGGGCGTACTCCTACAATGAGCAGTTCTTC
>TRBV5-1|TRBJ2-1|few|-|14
CASSLVGSYNEQFF
TGCGCCAGCAGCTTGGTTGGCTCCTACAATGAGCAGTTCTTC
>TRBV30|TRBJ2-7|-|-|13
CAWMGASSYEQYF
TGTGCCTGGATGGGGGCCAGCTCCTACGAGCAGTACTTC
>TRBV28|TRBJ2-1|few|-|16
CASTLYSSGTYNEQFF
TGTGCCAGCACCCTATACTCCTCCGGGACCTACAATGAGCAGTTCTTC
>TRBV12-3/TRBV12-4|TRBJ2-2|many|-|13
CASSYQGPGELFF
TGTGCCAGCAGTTACCAGGGTCCCGGGGAGCTGTTTTTT
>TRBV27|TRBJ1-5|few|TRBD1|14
CASSSGQVNQPQHF
TGTGCCAGCAGCTCCGGACAGGTCAATCAGCCCCAGCATTTT
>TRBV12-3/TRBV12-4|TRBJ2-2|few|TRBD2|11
CASREAGELFF
TGTGCCAGTCGGGAGGCCGGGGAGCTGTTTTTT
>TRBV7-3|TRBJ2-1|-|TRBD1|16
CASSLSPGGGKNEQFF
TGTGCCAGCAGCTTAAGTCCAGGGGGCGGGAAAAATGAGCAGTTCTTC
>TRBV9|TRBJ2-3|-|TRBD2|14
CASSAGVLHDTQYF
TGTGCCAGCAGTGCGGGAGTCTTACATGATACGCAGTATTTT
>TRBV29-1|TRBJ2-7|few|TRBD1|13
CSVQQGGYNEQYF
TGCAGCGTCCAACAGGGGGGTTACAACGAGCAGTACTTC
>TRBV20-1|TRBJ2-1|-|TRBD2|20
CSADGRNGLAGFRSYNEQFF
TGCAGTGCTGACGGGAGAAACGGACTAGCGGGATTTAGATCCTACAATGAGCAGTTCTTC
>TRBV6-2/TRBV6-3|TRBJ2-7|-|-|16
CASGPASFGSSYEQYF
TGTGCCAGCGGCCCGGCTTCCTTCGGGTCTTCCTACGAGCAGTACTTC
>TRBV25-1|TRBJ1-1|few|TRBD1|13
CASSQGARAKAFF
TGTGCCAGCAGTCAGGGGGCCAGGGCGAAAGCTTTCTTT
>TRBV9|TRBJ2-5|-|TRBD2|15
CASSVGTSGWETQYF
TGTGCCAGCAGCGTAGGGACTAGCGGCTGGGAGACCCAGTACTTC
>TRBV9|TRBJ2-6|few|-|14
CASSVVPGANVLTF
TGTGCCAGCAGCGTAGTCCCTGGGGCCAACGTCCTGACTTTC
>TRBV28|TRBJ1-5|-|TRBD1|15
CASSRTGGFLEPQHF
TGTGCCAGCAGTAGGACAGGGGGCTTCCTCGAGCCCCAGCATTTT
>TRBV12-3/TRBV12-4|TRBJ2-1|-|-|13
CASKPVKTNEQFF
TGTGCCAGCAAACCCGTTAAGACAAATGAGCAGTTCTTC
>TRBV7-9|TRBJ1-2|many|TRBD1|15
CASSPWDSSHYGYTF
TGTGCCAGCAGCCCTTGGGACAGCTCACACTATGGCTACACCTTC
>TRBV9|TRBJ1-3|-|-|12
CASSVSGNTIYF
TGTGCCAGCAGCGTATCAGGAAACACCATATATTTT
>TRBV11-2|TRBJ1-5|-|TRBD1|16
CASSSYSGTGYQPQHF
TGTGCCAGCAGCTCCTACTCCGGGACAGGGTATCAGCCCCAGCATTTT
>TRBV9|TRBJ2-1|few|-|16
CASSVGADPLWNEQFF
TGTGCCAGCAGCGTAGGGGCGGATCCACTTTGGAATGAGCAGTTCTTC
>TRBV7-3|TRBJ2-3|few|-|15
CASSPNRGVGDTQYF
TGTGCCAGCAGCCCTAATAGGGGGGTAGGAGATACGCAGTATTTT
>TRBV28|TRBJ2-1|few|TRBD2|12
CATLGLAYEQFF
TGTGCCACCCTGGGACTAGCTTATGAGCAGTTCTTC
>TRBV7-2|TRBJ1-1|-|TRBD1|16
CASRFDIAGGKTEAFF
TGTGCCAGCAGATTCGACATAGCAGGGGGTAAGACTGAAGCTTTCTTT
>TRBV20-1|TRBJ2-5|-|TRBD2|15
CSAQILAGNEETQYF
TGCAGTGCCCAGATACTAGCGGGAAACGAAGAGACCCAGTACTTC
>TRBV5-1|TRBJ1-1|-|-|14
CASSPMDRNTEAFF
TGCGCCAGCAGCCCCATGGATAGGAACACTGAAGCTTTCTTT
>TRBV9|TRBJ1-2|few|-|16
CASSVADSGEHYGYTF
TGTGCCAGCAGCGTAGCTGACTCCGGGGAGCACTATGGCTACACCTTC
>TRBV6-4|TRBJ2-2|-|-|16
CASSAEGGTNTGELFF
TGTGCCAGCAGTGCGGAGGGGGGAACGAACACCGGGGAGCTGTTTTTT
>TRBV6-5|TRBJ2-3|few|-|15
CASSAPTRPTDTQYF
TGTGCCAGCAGTGCCCCTACTCGGCCCACAGATACGCAGTATTTT
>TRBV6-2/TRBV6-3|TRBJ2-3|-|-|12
CASAFRLDTQYF
TGTGCCAGCGCTTTCCGGTTAGATACGCAGTATTTT
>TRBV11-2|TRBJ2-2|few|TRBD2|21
CASSLSPGTSGRLTNTGELFF
TGTGCCAGCAGCCTTTCACCCGGGACTAGCGGGAGACTAACGAACACCGGGGAGCTGTTTTTT